These T cell receptor beta chains were read from a single sample in a study of T cell responses to AZD1222 COVID-19 vaccine. Data came from immunoSEQ multiplex PCR; TCRdb stores just in-frame clones and leaves some out. Of tens of thousands of clones in the sample, about 88% were seen once. The sequencing used peripheral blood, collected on day 0 of AZD1222 vaccination. The receptor set was obtained from an adult in good health. The CDR3 runs from the conserved cysteine through the conserved F or W. D genes are given only for firm matches. Some rows mark clone size as missing; the rest say once, few, many or name a class of expanded clone.

D gene,V gene,J gene,clone size,CDR3 protein,CDR3 DNA
.,TRBV28,TRBJ2-1,.,CASLSDSYNEQFF,TGTGCCAGCCTTAGCGACTCCTACAATGAGCAGTTCTTC
.,TRBV12-3/TRBV12-4,TRBJ2-5,.,CASSLLRQETQYF,TGTGCCAGCAGTTTACTCAGACAAGAGACCCAGTACTTC
TRBD2,TRBV7-8,TRBJ2-5,.,CASSSLSWLAGRLRQETQYF,TGTGCCAGCAGCTCGTTGTCGTGGCTAGCGGGGAGGCTGCGCCAAGAGACCCAGTACTTC
.,TRBV3-1/TRBV3-2,TRBJ2-1,.,CASSPHEAEQFF,TGTGCCAGCAGCCCACATGAGGCTGAGCAGTTCTTC
.,TRBV21-1,TRBJ2-5,.,CASSRTSGRGWETQYF,TGTGCCAGCAGCAGGACTAGCGGGAGGGGATGGGAGACCCAGTACTTC
.,TRBV5-5,TRBJ2-6,.,CASSPLITQSESGANVLTF,TGTGCCAGCAGCCCTCTCATAACTCAATCAGAGAGTGGGGCCAACGTCCTGACTTTC
.,TRBV11-3,TRBJ2-1,few,CASSPRSGTYNEQFF,TGTGCCAGCAGCCCCCGCAGCGGCACCTACAATGAGCAGTTCTTC
.,TRBV2,TRBJ1-5,.,CASSELGNQPQHF,TGTGCCAGCAGTGAGTTGGGCAATCAGCCCCAGCATTTT
.,TRBV28,TRBJ1-1,few,CASRTDEARTTEAFF,TGTGCCAGCAGGACCGACGAGGCCAGAACGACTGAAGCTTTCTTT
.,TRBV28,TRBJ1-5,.,CASGSGRGGNQPQHF,TGTGCCAGCGGTAGCGGCAGGGGAGGCAATCAGCCCCAGCATTTT
.,TRBV12-3/TRBV12-4,TRBJ1-2,.,CASSLGLGYGYTF,TGTGCCAGCAGCCTCGGATTGGGCTATGGCTACACCTTC
TRBD2,TRBV7-9,TRBJ2-7,.,CASSHSSGSYTYEQYF,TGTGCCAGCAGCCATTCTAGCGGTTCCTATACCTACGAGCAGTACTTC
.,TRBV6-5,TRBJ1-5,.,CASSYSTDGGAPQHF,TGTGCCAGCAGTTACTCGACTGACGGCGGAGCGCCCCAGCATTTT
.,TRBV2,TRBJ1-6,.,CASGGRVSSPLHF,TGTGCCAGCGGCGGCAGGGTGAGTTCACCCCTCCACTTT
TRBD1,TRBV15,TRBJ2-5,once,CATSRDAGTEVQETQYF,TGTGCCACCAGCAGAGATGCCGGGACAGAAGTTCAAGAGACCCAGTACTTC
TRBD1,TRBV11-2,TRBJ2-7,.,CASSFSLDGTGYVGEQYF,TGTGCCAGCAGCTTTAGCCTGGACGGGACAGGGTACGTTGGCGAGCAGTACTTC